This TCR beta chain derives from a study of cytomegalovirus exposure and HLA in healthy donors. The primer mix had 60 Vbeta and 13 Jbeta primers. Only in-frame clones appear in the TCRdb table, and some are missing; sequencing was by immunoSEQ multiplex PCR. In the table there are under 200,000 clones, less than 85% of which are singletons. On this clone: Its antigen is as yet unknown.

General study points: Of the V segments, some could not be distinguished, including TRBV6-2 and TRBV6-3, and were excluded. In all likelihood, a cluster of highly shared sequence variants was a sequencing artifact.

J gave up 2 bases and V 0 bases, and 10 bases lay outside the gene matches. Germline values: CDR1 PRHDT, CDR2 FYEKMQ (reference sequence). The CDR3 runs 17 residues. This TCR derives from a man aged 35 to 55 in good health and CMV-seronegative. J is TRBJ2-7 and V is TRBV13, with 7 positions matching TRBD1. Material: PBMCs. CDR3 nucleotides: TGTGCCAGCAGCTTAGGCCTACAGGGGACGGTGGCCTACGAGCAGTACTTC. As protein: CASSLGLQGTVAYEQYF. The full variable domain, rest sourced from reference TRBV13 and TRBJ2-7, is AAGVIQSPRHLIKEKRETATLKCYPIPRHDTVYWYQQGPGQDPQFLISFYEKMQSDKGSIPDRFSAQQFSDYHSELNMSSLELGDSALYFCASSLGLQGTVAYEQYFGPGTRLTVT.